These 28 T cell receptor beta chains share one sample of origin, sequenced in a study of shared T cell receptors in the human thymus. The assay was immunoSEQ multiplex PCR, and TCRdb's table has in-frame clones only and misses some. Altogether approximately 760,000 clones are present, approximately 85% being singletons, with the ten largest covering about 0.011%. The sample was also reused in another study, on human thymus T cells.

The sequencing sample was made of thymocytes. These receptors came from a girl less than two years old with a congenital heart defect.

The genes are TRBV5-1 and TRBJ1-2; a possible D gene is TRBD1 (5 bases). The CDR3 spans 16 residues. V was shortened by 7 bases and J by 8 bases, with 27 bases between the two germline ends. Germline V gene data show CDR1 as SGHRS and CDR2 as YFSETQ. CDR3 protein: CASALPAWGYESGYTF. The CDR3 DNA is TGCGCCAGCGCCTTACCTGCTTGGGGCTATGAGTCAGGCTACACCTTC.

The count of this clone is one. The CDR3 DNA follows: TGTGCCAGCAGTGACCGGACTAGATCCTACGAGCAGTACTTC. Translation: CASSDRTRSYEQYF. This rearrangement joins TRBV2 to TRBJ2-7; 7 nucleotides match TRBD2. The CDR3 has 14 residues. Trimming took 3 bases from V and 1 from J; bases not matched to a gene: 3. Germline values: CDR1 SNHLY, CDR2 FYNNEI.

This chain joins TRBV15 and TRBJ1-3; D is uncertain. The length of the CDR3 is 20 residues. Trimming shortened V by 0 bases and J by 0 bases, and 21 bases separated the two germline ends. Germline V lookup: CDR1 LNHNV, CDR2 YYDKDF (reference sequence). The CDR3 region has the DNA TGTGCCACCAGCAGAGATTTTTACAAGGCAGACATAAACTCTGGAAACACCATATATTTT. Translated: CATSRDFYKADINSGNTIYF.

This clone was found a few times. The chain recombines TRBV2 with TRBJ2-7; tentatively, D is TRBD2 (6 bases). V dropped 0 bases and J dropped 4 bases, with 16 bases sitting between them. Germline V CDR1 and CDR2: SNHLY, FYNNEI. This CDR3 is 16 amino acids long. The DNA for the CDR3 is TGTGCCAGCAGTGAAGCGCTTCGGGGACTGCCTTACGAGCAGTACTTC. Protein sequence: CASSEALRGLPYEQYF.

This clone was recorded a few times. This chain uses TRBV5-1 with TRBJ1-2; D call uncertain. This CDR3 spans 13 amino acids. Germline CDR1 SGHRS, CDR2 YFSETQ. With 0 bases removed from V and 5 bases from J, the gap between germline ends came to 8 bases. Here the CDR3 reads CASSLGSAYGYTF. CDR3 sequence (DNA): TGCGCCAGCAGCTTGGGGTCAGCGTATGGCTACACCTTC.

The chain links TRBV11-1 to TRBJ1-1; D gene uncertain. Per the germline V gene, CDR1 is SGHAT and CDR2 is FQDESV (reference sequence). The CDR3 covers 16 residues. V was trimmed by 3 bases and J by 4 bases, leaving 18 bases between them. CDR3 sequence: CASSFLVRGMSTEAFF. DNA of the CDR3: TGTGCCAGCAGCTTTCTCGTTAGAGGGATGAGCACTGAAGCTTTCTTT.

In this sample, this clone turned up a few times. The chain links TRBV5-1 to TRBJ2-4; the match to TRBD2 covers 16 bases. This CDR3 spans 19 amino acids. Germline V CDR1 and CDR2: SGHRS, YFSETQ. V dropped 2 bases and J dropped 8; count of bases not matched to a gene: 13. CDR3 sequence (DNA): TGCGCCAGCAGCTTTACGGGGAAGGGACTAGCGGGGGGGCGTCACATTCAGTACTTC. Translation: CASSFTGKGLAGGRHIQYF. Supplemented by reference TRBV5-1 and TRBJ2-4, the full variable domain reads KAGVTQTPRYLIKTRGQQVTLSCSPISGHRSVSWYQQTPGQGLQFLFEYFSETQRNKGNFPGRFSGRQFSNSRSEMNVSTLELGDSALYLCASSFTGKGLAGGRHIQYFGAGTRLSVL.

This rearrangement joins TRBV7-9 to TRBJ1-5; D might be TRBD1 (6 bases). V was shortened by 4 bases and J by 7 bases, with 14 bases between the two germline ends. The CDR3 runs 14 residues. Germline-derived CDR1 and CDR2 are SEHNR and FQNEAQ (reference sequence). The CDR3 DNA follows: TGTGCCAGCAGCTGGGGGCAGGGTAGCCAGCCCCAGCATTTT. This gives the protein CASSWGQGSQPQHF.

The rearrangement joins TRBV28 to TRBJ1-5; D remains unclear. Trimming cost V 5 bases and J 5 bases, with 16 bases left between them. CDR1 is MDHEN and CDR2 is SYDVKM in the germline V gene. The CDR3 is 15 amino acids. The CDR3 spells CASSPQLGPHQPQHF. As DNA, the CDR3 is TGTGCCAGCAGTCCCCAATTGGGCCCCCATCAGCCCCAGCATTTT.

V gene TRBV4-3 combines with J gene TRBJ1-3, with 7 nucleotides matching TRBD1. The CDR3 extends over 17 amino acids. Trimming took 0 bases from V and 2 from J; bases not matched to a gene: 7. CDR1 is LGHNA and CDR2 is YSLEER in the germline V gene. The CDR3 coding sequence is TGCGCCAGCAGCCAAGATCCCCACGACAGGGCTGGAAACACCATATATTTT. Protein product: CASSQDPHDRAGNTIYF.

This rearrangement joins TRBV7-9 to TRBJ2-7; possibly TRBD2 for D (5 bases). Trimming cost V 1 base and J 4 bases, with 14 bases left between them. CDR1 and CDR2 from the germline V gene are SEHNR and FQNEAQ (reference sequence). This CDR3 region has 15 residues. The CDR3: CASSLGRSWSYEQYF. The CDR3 nucleotides are TGTGCCAGCAGCTTAGGGAGGTCATGGTCTTACGAGCAGTACTTC. Full variable domain (missing parts from reference TRBV7-9 and TRBJ2-7): DTGVSQNPRHKITKRGQNVTFRCDPISEHNRLYWYRQTLGQGPEFLTYFQNEAQLEKSRLLSDRFSAERPKGSFSTLEIQRTEQGDSAMYLCASSLGRSWSYEQYFGPGTRLTVT.

This chain joins TRBV7-9 and TRBJ2-3; 8 positions match TRBD2. Germline loops: CDR1 SEHNR, CDR2 FQNEAQ (reference sequence). This CDR3 region has 19 residues. Unmatched junction bases numbered 17, after V lost 4 bases and J lost 2 bases. In nucleotides, the CDR3 is TGTGCCAGCAGCTCAGCGCCCTTGGGGGCGGGGGGCACCACAGATACGCAGTATTTT. Its translation is CASSSAPLGAGGTTDTQYF. Together with reference TRBV7-9 and TRBJ2-3, the CDR3 gives the full variable domain: DTGVSQNPRHKITKRGQNVTFRCDPISEHNRLYWYRQTLGQGPEFLTYFQNEAQLEKSRLLSDRFSAERPKGSFSTLEIQRTEQGDSAMYLCASSSAPLGAGGTTDTQYFGPGTRLTVL.

The chain is built from TRBV5-4 and TRBJ1-2; the match to TRBD1 covers 9 bases. Germline CDR1 and CDR2: SGHNT and YYREEE (reference sequence). Trimming removed 3 bases from V and 7 bases from J; junction bases left unmatched: 10. CDR3 length: 15 amino acids. The CDR3 bases are TGTGCCAGCAGCTCCTATTCAACAGGGGGCGGTGGCTACACCTTC. As protein: CASSSYSTGGGGYTF.

V is TRBV18 and J is TRBJ1-1, with D hard to call. The CDR3 has 15 amino acids. The ends were cut back, 0 bases at V and 1 base at J, with 9 bases in the middle. CDR1 is KGHSH and CDR2 is LQKENI in the germline V gene. This CDR3 reads CASSPPEHSNTEAFF. For the CDR3, the DNA is TGTGCCAGCTCACCACCAGAGCATTCGAACACTGAAGCTTTCTTT. The full variable domain, with the rest looked up from reference TRBV18 and TRBJ1-1, is NAGVMQNPRHLVRRRGQEARLRCSPMKGHSHVYWYRQLPEEGLKFMVYLQKENIIDESGMPKERFSAEFPKEGPSILRIQQVVRGDSAAYFCASSPPEHSNTEAFFGQGTRLTVV.

The gene calls are TRBV4-3 and TRBJ1-6, with 11 bases lining up with TRBD1. V was clipped by 5 bases and J by 10 bases; unmatched bases: 10. The germline V gene has CDR1 LGHNA and CDR2 YSLEER. The CDR3 loop spans 16 amino acids. CDR3 coding DNA: TGCGCCAGCAGCATCCGGACAGGGGGCTTGGGATCACCCCTCCACTTT. Translated: CASSIRTGGLGSPLHF.

The rearrangement uses TRBV6-6 and TRBJ1-1; D is unresolved. The CDR3 is made up of 11 amino acids. V was trimmed by 6 bases and J by 5 bases, leaving 7 bases between them. CDR1 and CDR2 (germline): MNHNY, SVGAGI (reference sequence). This chain's CDR3 is CASRARTEAFF. The DNA of the CDR3 is TGTGCCAGCAGGGCGAGGACTGAAGCTTTCTTT.

The rearrangement uses TRBV7-2 and TRBJ1-1; the D is unclear. The germline V gene has CDR1 SGHTA and CDR2 FQGNSA. The CDR3 sequence is 19 residues long. Trimming removed 5 bases at V and 4 bases at J, with 29 bases between. The DNA for the CDR3 is TGTGCCAGCAGCGTGGACTGTACCTTTGGGAGGGAAGGATGCACTGAAGCTTTCTTT. Encoded protein: CASSVDCTFGREGCTEAFF.

The CDR3 sequence: CASSRGPFLEAFF. The CDR3 DNA is TGTGCCAGCAGCCGCGGGCCCTTTCTTGAAGCTTTCTTT. The chain joins TRBV13 to TRBJ1-1; D not resolved. Germline CDR1 and CDR2: PRHDT and FYEKMQ (reference sequence). The V end lost 5 bases, the J end lost 7 bases, and 14 bases lay between the germline ends. The CDR3 covers 13 residues.

This sequence joins TRBV7-2 and TRBJ1-2, with D unresolved. This CDR3 contains 12 residues. The germline V gene encodes CDR1 SGHTA and CDR2 FQGNSA. The V and J ends lost 4 bases and 8 bases respectively, with 11 bases between them. The DNA of the CDR3 is TGTGCCAGCAGCTCCCAAGCGTCGGGCTACACCTTC. As protein: CASSSQASGYTF.

The J gene is TRBJ1-2, the V gene TRBV4-3; 11 positions agree with TRBD1. The length of the CDR3 is 15 residues. With V trimmed by 3 bases and J by 3 bases, 3 bases remained unmatched. Germline V CDR1 and CDR2: LGHNA, YSLEER. This chain's CDR3 is CASSQGQGGHYGYTF. Written as DNA, the CDR3 is TGCGCCAGCAGCCAGGGACAGGGGGGCCACTATGGCTACACCTTC.

The rearrangement joins TRBV5-6 to TRBJ2-1; 8 nucleotides match TRBD1. The germline gives CDR1 SGHDT, CDR2 YYEEEE. This CDR3 comprises 15 residues. After removal of 5 bases from V and 6 bases from J, the junction contained 10 bases not matched to a gene. DNA of the CDR3: TGTGCCAGCAGTTGGACAGGGTGGAGGGGCAATGAGCAGTTCTTC. Protein product: CASSWTGWRGNEQFF.

The V and J genes are TRBV6-5 and TRBJ2-1, with 7 nucleotides matching TRBD2. From germline, CDR1 is MNHEY and CDR2 SVGAGI. There are 16 residues in the CDR3. J was trimmed by 2 bases and V by 4 bases; bases with no gene match: 8. CDR3 nucleotide sequence: TGTGCCAGCAGTTCCCAATCGCGGGGGACCTACAATGAGCAGTTCTTC. Protein: CASSSQSRGTYNEQFF.

The chain employs TRBV12-5 and TRBJ1-2; possible D gene TRBD1, 5 bases. The CDR3 contains 12 residues. CDR1 is LGHNT and CDR2 is FRNRAP in the germline V gene. The DNA for the CDR3 is TGTGCCCGGGGGGTTGGGGACTATGGCTACACCTTC. It specifies CARGVGDYGYTF.

V and J are TRBV30 and TRBJ1-2; D possibly corresponds to TRBD1 (6 bases). CDR3 length equals 15 residues. V gave up 1 base and J gave up 8 bases, with 20 bases separating them. The germline gives CDR1 GTSNPN, CDR2 SVGIG (reference sequence). CDR3 DNA sequence: TGTGCCTGGAGTGCCAACCGGGGGGCGAGAGGGGGCTACACCTTC. Translating it yields CAWSANRGARGGYTF.

The chain is built from TRBV9 and TRBJ2-1; perhaps TRBD2 as D (6 bases). Germline loops: CDR1 SGDLS, CDR2 YYNGEE. This CDR3 has 18 amino acids. Trimming shortened V by 5 bases and J by 8 bases, and 29 bases separated the two germline ends. The CDR3 region has the DNA TGTGCCAGCAGAACCTCGCGGCGGAGGGTGAGGTCTACCGATGAGCAGTTCTTC. Its protein product is CASRTSRRRVRSTDEQFF.

In DNA form, the CDR3 reads TGTGCCAGCAGCCCGTACCAGGGGAATACGCAGTATTTT. Translated: CASSPYQGNTQYF. The chain carries TRBV4-2 and TRBJ2-3; tentatively, D is TRBD1 (6 bases). Germline CDR1 is LGHNA and CDR2 is YNFKEQ. The CDR3 length is 13 residues. Deletions cut 4 bases from V and 7 bases from J, with 12 bases between.

This chain uses TRBV5-6 with TRBJ2-3; perhaps TRBD1 as D (6 bases). CDR1 is SGHDT, CDR2 YYEEEE, per germline. This CDR3 contains 13 residues. V dropped 4 bases and J dropped 7 bases, with 13 bases sitting between them. CDR3 loop: CASSGTPVHTQYF. CDR3 nucleotide sequence: TGTGCCAGCAGCGGGACACCGGTCCATACGCAGTATTTT.

Details on this clone: Other DNA sequences in the sample encode the same CDR3. The chain joins TRBV12-5 to TRBJ1-1; D is ambiguous. Trimming took off 0 bases at V and 2 bases at J, with 16 bases between the two ends. The germline CDR1 and CDR2 sequences are LGHNT and FRNRAP. This CDR3 has 17 residues. CDR3 sequence: CASGLVPHAGPNTEAFF. The CDR3 DNA follows: TGTGCTAGTGGTTTGGTACCGCACGCGGGCCCCAACACTGAAGCTTTCTTT.